Presented here are 2 T cell receptor beta chains from one specimen sequenced in a study of spatial heterogeneity in lung cancer. The sample's time point: blood at routine non-recurrence follow-up after resection. Sequencing covered unsorted whole RNA taken from tumor, nontumor lung or frozen PBMC. TCRdb ran MiXCR on the 5' RACE reads and lists one entry per CDR3 protein. This table holds under 150,000 distinct CDR3 sequences, 9% to 15% found once. The sequenced sample was PBMCs, obtained at follow-up. These receptors came from a male donor with early-stage non-small cell lung cancer.

Only a few counts were recorded for this clonotype. J is TRBJ1-2 and V is TRBV20-1, with a weak D call TRBD1 (6 bases). Germline V gene lookup returns CDR1 DFQATT and CDR2 SNEGSKA (reference sequence). This CDR3 has 13 amino acids. Between the trimmed V and J ends, which lost 5 bases and 3 bases, there was a span of 13 bases. The CDR3 region is CSAGPQGYYGYTF. The DNA for the CDR3 is TGCAGTGCTGGCCCACAGGGATACTATGGCTACACCTTC.

CDR3 loop: CATSALAGGGSYNEQFF. The DNA for the CDR3 is TGTGCCACCAGTGCCCTAGCGGGGGGCGGATCCTACAATGAGCAGTTCTTC. J is TRBJ2-1 and V is TRBV24-1; TRBD2 agrees at 11 bases. The V gene's germline CDR1 is KGHDR and CDR2 SFDVKD. V was clipped by 5 bases and J by 1 base; unmatched bases: 6. This CDR3 contains 17 residues.